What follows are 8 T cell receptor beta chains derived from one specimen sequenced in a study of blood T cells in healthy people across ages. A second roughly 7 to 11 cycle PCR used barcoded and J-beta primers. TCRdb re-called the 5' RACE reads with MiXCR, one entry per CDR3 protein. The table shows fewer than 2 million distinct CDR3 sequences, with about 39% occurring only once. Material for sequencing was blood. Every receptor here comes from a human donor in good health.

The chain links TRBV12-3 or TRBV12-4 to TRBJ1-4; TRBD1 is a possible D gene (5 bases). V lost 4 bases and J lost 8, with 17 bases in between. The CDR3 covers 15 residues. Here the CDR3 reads CASSWVGVPREKLFF. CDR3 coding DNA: TGTGCCAGCAGTTGGGTAGGGGTCCCGAGGGAAAAACTGTTTTTT.

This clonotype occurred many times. As DNA, the CDR3 is TGTGCCACCAGTGATCCCGGGACCGTACACAATGAGCAGTTCTTC. This translates into CATSDPGTVHNEQFF. The J gene is TRBJ2-1, the V gene TRBV24-1; D could derive from TRBD1 or TRBD2 (5 bases each). V was cut by 3 bases and J by 5 bases, with 13 bases left in between. This CDR3 is built from 15 residues. Germline CDR1 is KGHDR and CDR2 is SFDVKD.

For the CDR3, the DNA is TGTGCCAGCAGCCAATACGGGGGGGTACATGGCTACACCTTC. Encoded protein: CASSQYGGVHGYTF. The chain recombines TRBV4-2 with TRBJ1-2; perhaps TRBD1 as D (5 bases). Germline V gene sequence: CDR1 LGHNA, CDR2 YNFKEQ. Trimming left V 2 bases short and J 6 bases short, with 13 bases between. This CDR3 comprises 14 residues.

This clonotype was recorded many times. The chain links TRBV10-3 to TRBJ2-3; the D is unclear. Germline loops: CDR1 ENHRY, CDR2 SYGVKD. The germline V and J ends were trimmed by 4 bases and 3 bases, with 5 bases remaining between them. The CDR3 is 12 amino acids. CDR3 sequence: CAISGPTDTQYF. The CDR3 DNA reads TGTGCCATCAGTGGGCCGACAGATACGCAGTATTTT.

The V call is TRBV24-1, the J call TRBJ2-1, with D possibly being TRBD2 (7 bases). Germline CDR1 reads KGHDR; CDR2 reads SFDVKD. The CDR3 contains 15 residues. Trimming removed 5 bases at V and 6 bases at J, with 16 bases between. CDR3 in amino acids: CATSGGTGGINEQFF. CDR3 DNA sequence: TGTGCCACCAGTGGAGGGACGGGGGGCATCAATGAGCAGTTCTTC.

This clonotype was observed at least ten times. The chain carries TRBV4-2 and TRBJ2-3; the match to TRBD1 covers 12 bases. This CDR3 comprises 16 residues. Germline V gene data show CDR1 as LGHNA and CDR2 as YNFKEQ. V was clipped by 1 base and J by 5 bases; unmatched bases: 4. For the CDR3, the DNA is TGTGCCAGCAGCCAAGGGGACAGGGGGCGAGAAGATACGCAGTATTTT. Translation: CASSQGDRGREDTQYF.

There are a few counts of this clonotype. The CDR3 DNA reads as TGTGCCAGCAGTTTCTTGCATCAGCCCCAGCATTTT. Protein sequence: CASSFLHQPQHF. The V gene is TRBV6-2 or TRBV6-3, the J gene TRBJ1-5; D is undetermined. Trimming stripped 4 bases from V and 5 bases from J, with 6 bases between. Germline V CDR1 and CDR2: MNHEY, SVGEGT. The CDR3 sequence is 12 residues long.

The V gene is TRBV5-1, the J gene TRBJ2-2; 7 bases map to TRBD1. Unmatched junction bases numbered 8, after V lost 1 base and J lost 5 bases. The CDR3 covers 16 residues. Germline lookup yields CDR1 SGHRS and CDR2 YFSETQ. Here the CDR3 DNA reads TGCGCCAGCAGCTTGTCACCGACAGGGATAACCGGGGAGCTGTTTTTT. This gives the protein CASSLSPTGITGELFF.